This T cell receptor beta chain was retrieved from a study of T cell repertoires in aging, cancer and after chemotherapy. Multiplex touch-down PCR with TRB-A/B primers amplified rearranged V-D-J TRB sequences. From the multiplex PCR reads, TCRdb called clonotypes with MiXCR, one entry per CDR3 protein. The data contain fewer than 11,000 distinct CDR3 sequences, around 40% of them singletons. The CDR3 loop spans 13 amino acids. Germline values: CDR1 LNHDA, CDR2 SQIVND (reference sequence). V lost 3 bases to trimming and J lost 8 bases, with 13 bases between them. A few counts support this clonotype. TCR beta rearrangements were amplified from peripheral blood genomic DNA.

Sequences were obtained from blood. This chain links TRBV19 with TRBJ1-2; D possibly corresponds to TRBD1 (6 bases). The clonotype comes from a human donor in good health. The CDR3 DNA is TGTGCCAGTAGTATGCGGGGGCGCCGAGGCTACACCTTC. As protein: CASSMRGRRGYTF. The full variable domain, rest sourced from reference TRBV19 and TRBJ1-2, is DGGITQSPKYLFRKEGQNVTLSCEQNLNHDAMYWYRQDPGQGLRLIYYSQIVNDFQKGDIAEGYSVSREKKESFPLTVTSAQKNPTAFYLCASSMRGRRGYTFGSGTRLTVV.